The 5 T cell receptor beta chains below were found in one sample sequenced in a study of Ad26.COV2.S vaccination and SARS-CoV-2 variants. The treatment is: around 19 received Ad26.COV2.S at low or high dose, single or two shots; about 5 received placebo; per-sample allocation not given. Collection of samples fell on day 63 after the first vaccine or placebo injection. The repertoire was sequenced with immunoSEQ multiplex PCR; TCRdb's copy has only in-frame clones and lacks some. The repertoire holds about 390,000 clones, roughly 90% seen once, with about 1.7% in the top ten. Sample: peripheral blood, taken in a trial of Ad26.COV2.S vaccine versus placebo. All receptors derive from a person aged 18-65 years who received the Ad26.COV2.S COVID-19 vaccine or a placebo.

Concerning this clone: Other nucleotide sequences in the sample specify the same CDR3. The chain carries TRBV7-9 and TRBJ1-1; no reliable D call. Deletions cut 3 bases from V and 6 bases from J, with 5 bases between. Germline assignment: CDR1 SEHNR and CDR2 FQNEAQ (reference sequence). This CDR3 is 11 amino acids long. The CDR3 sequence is CASSFISEAFF. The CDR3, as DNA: TGTGCCAGCAGCTTTATTTCTGAAGCTTTCTTT.

The chain's CDR3 is CASSQGTGITGELFF. In nucleotides, the CDR3 is TGCGCCAGCAGCCAAGGGACAGGGATCACCGGGGAGCTGTTTTTT. This chain links TRBV4-3 with TRBJ2-2; TRBD1 matches at 8 bases. This CDR3 is 15 amino acids long. The ends lost 1 base at V and 4 bases at J; junction bases unmatched: 2. Germline V gene data show CDR1 as LGHNA and CDR2 as YSLEER.

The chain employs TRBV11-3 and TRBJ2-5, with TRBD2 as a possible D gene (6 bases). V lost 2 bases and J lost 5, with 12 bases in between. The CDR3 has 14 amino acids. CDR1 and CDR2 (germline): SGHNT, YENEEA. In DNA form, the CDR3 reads TGTGCCAGCAGCTTACGCGGGGTGAGCGAGACCCAGTACTTC. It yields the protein CASSLRGVSETQYF.

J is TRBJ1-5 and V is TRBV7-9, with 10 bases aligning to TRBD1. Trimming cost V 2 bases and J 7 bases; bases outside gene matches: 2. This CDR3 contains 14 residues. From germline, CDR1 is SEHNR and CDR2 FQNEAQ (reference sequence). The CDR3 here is CASSLTDRGQPQHF. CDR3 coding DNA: TGTGCCAGCAGCTTAACGGACAGGGGGCAGCCCCAGCATTTT.

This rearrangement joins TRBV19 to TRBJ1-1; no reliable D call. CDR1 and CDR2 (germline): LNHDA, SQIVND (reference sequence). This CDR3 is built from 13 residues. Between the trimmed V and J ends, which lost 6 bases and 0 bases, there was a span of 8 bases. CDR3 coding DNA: TGTGCCAGTAGCGAAGGGCTGAACACTGAAGCTTTCTTT. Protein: CASSEGLNTEAFF.